The 9 T cell receptor beta chains given below trace back to one sample, sequenced in a study of blood T cells in healthy people across ages. Alongside a J-beta primer mix, a sample-barcoded 5' primer served in a second PCR lasting about 7 to 11 cycles. TCRdb analysed the 5' RACE reads with MiXCR anew, one entry per CDR3 protein. Among about 1,400,000 distinct CDR3 sequences listed, 35% to 45% were seen once. The sample was blood. The source of these receptors is a woman aged 18-30 years in good health.

This clonotype came up once. The genes are TRBV7-9 and TRBJ2-5; 12 nucleotides agree with TRBD2. Germline assignment: CDR1 SEHNR and CDR2 FQNEAQ (reference sequence). This CDR3 is 16 amino acids long. V lost 5 bases to trimming and J lost 4 bases; unmatched junction nucleotides: 8. The CDR3 is CASSRGLAGTLETQYF. DNA of the CDR3: TGTGCCAGCAGCAGAGGACTAGCGGGGACCTTAGAGACCCAGTACTTC.

On this clonotype: A much larger clone is a single base away; this may be a read error. This chain joins TRBV2 and TRBJ1-2; D gene unclear. The CDR3 spans 12 residues. V lost 5 bases to trimming and J lost 2 bases, with 6 bases between them. Germline V gene data show CDR1 as SNHLY and CDR2 as FYNNEI. This CDR3 reads CASSKENYGYTF. The CDR3, as DNA: TGTGCCAGCAGTAAAGAGAACTATGGCTACACCTTC.

This clonotype was counted only a few times. The V call is TRBV7-2, the J call TRBJ2-7; 8 nucleotides align to TRBD2. Trimming took 5 bases from V and 4 from J; bases not matched to a gene: 7. The CDR3 consists of 14 residues. The germline V gene encodes CDR1 SGHTA and CDR2 FQGNSA. This CDR3 is CASSASGSKYEQYF. The CDR3 DNA follows: TGTGCCAGCAGCGCCAGCGGGAGTAAGTACGAGCAGTACTTC.

The V and J genes are TRBV4-1 and TRBJ2-7, with D possibly matching TRBD2 (5 bases). Germline V gene sequence: CDR1 MGHRA, CDR2 YSYEKL. The CDR3 has 13 residues. V lost 4 bases, J lost 6 bases, and 13 bases lay in between. The CDR3 DNA reads TGCGCCAGCAGCCCCTCCTTGGAGGTCGAGCAGTACTTC. It is translated as CASSPSLEVEQYF.

The chain links TRBV13 to TRBJ2-2; 7 bases fit TRBD1. V dropped 4 bases and J dropped 1; count of bases not matched to a gene: 3. The germline V gene encodes CDR1 PRHDT and CDR2 FYEKMQ (reference sequence). The CDR3 runs 15 residues. CDR3 region: CASSSGQVNTGELFF. The CDR3 DNA sequence: TGTGCCAGCAGCTCCGGACAGGTGAACACCGGGGAGCTGTTTTTT.

The chain links TRBV3-1 to TRBJ2-2; 9 bases are a match to TRBD2. With 1 base clipped from V and 5 bases from J, the junction kept 2 bases outside the gene matches. CDR3 length: 15 residues. The germline V gene encodes CDR1 LGHDT and CDR2 YNNKEL (reference sequence). The CDR3 DNA is TGTGCCAGCAGCCAAGGTGGACTAGCGACCGGGGAGCTGTTTTTT. Its translation: CASSQGGLATGELFF.

CDR3 sequence reads: CASSPPSVRRGETQYF. DNA for the CDR3: TGTGCCAGCAGCCCCCCCTCCGTCAGGAGAGGAGAGACCCAGTACTTC. The rearrangement joins TRBV7-2 to TRBJ2-5, with no clear D. CDR1 is SGHTA and CDR2 is FQGNSA in the germline V gene. The CDR3 has 16 amino acids. V lost 5 bases to trimming and J lost 4 bases, with 20 bases between them.

V and J are TRBV28 and TRBJ1-1; TRBD1 matches 7 bases. Trimming cost V 1 base and J 8 bases; bases outside gene matches: 10. The germline gives CDR1 MDHEN, CDR2 SYDVKM. The CDR3 contains 15 residues. The CDR3 region is CASSLYTGQTKEAFF. CDR3 bases: TGTGCCAGCAGTTTATATACGGGACAGACAAAAGAAGCTTTCTTT. The complete variable domain, with remaining parts taken from reference TRBV28 and TRBJ1-1, reads DVKVTQSSRYLVKRTGEKVFLECVQDMDHENMFWYRQDPGLGLRLIYFSYDVKMKEKGDIPEGYSVSREKKERFSLILESASTNQTSMYLCASSLYTGQTKEAFFGQGTRLTVV.

About this clonotype itself: A clone one base away is much larger, so this may be a read error. The J gene is TRBJ2-4, the V gene TRBV4-1; D tentatively fits TRBD1 or TRBD2 (5 bases each). Trimming shortened V by 0 bases and J by 2 bases, and 14 bases separated the two germline ends. CDR1 is MGHRA, CDR2 YSYEKL, per germline. The CDR3 sequence is 17 residues long. The CDR3 loop reads CASSQDLRGTTKNIQYF. The CDR3 DNA is TGCGCCAGCAGCCAAGATCTCCGAGGGACCACCAAAAACATTCAGTACTTC.